This T cell receptor (beta chain) was identified in a study of cytomegalovirus exposure and HLA in healthy donors. In regard to this clone: What it recognizes is unknown.

These donors, healthy bone marrow donors, were studied. V lost 5 bases to trimming and J lost 8 bases, with 16 bases between them. Germline V gene lookup returns CDR1 SQVTM and CDR2 ANQGSEA. This CDR3 has 13 residues. This PCR relied on a set of 60 Vbeta primers and 13 Jbeta primers. Here immunoSEQ multiplex PCR was the method, and the copy in TCRdb shows in-frame clones only, minus some. Among around 200,000 clones listed, around 83% were seen once. Study conclusions and caveats: Several of the most significant clusters appeared linked to common viral pathogens, based on a later analysis.

Sequenced sample: PBMCs. The chain joins TRBV29-1 to TRBJ2-1, with D perhaps matching TRBD1 (6 bases). This TCR was sampled from a girl aged 2-10 years in good health and CMV-seropositive. As DNA, the CDR3 is TGCAGCGTTCCCCCACAGGGTCGGGATGAGCAGTTCTTC. Translation gives CSVPPQGRDEQFF.